This T cell receptor (beta chain) originates from a study of shared clonotypes between healthy human individuals. Study observations and caveats: The study drew on few donors, limiting represented genetic and exposure-history diversity.

Some clones are missing from TCRdb's copy, which holds only in-frame ones; the method was immunoSEQ multiplex PCR. The sample has approximately 1.9 million clones, around 93% seen once; the top ten hold approximately 1.6%. Notes on this clone: The antigen is not known.

Positively selected for CCR7, the CD45RO-negative cells used as naive CD8 cells excluded terminally differentiated effector memory CD45RA+ cells. The ends lost 2 bases at V and 8 bases at J; junction bases unmatched: 15. This CDR3 is built from 17 residues. Germline CDR1 MGHRA, CDR2 YSYEKL. Material: naive CD8+ T cells from PBMCs. The V and J genes are TRBV4-1 and TRBJ2-1, with 7 positions matching TRBD2. The receptor was isolated from a man aged 18 to 29 in good health. Some clones in this sample may be carry-over from other donors' samples. DNA for the CDR3: TGCGCCAGCAGCCAATTAACCTGGGAGGGGCGAGGCGATGAGCAGTTCTTC. Its translation is CASSQLTWEGRGDEQFF.